One and the same sample provided the 27 T cell receptor beta chains below, sequenced in a study of chemoradiotherapy in HPV16-positive cancers. Data came from immunoSEQ multiplex PCR; TCRdb stores just in-frame clones and leaves some out. The table records around 20,000 clones, around 90% of them present only once. The sequences come from blood, collected from a patient who underwent chemoradiotherapy. All receptors come from a human donor with HPV-associated anogenital cancer.

This clone was detected once. CDR3 sequence (DNA): TGTGCCAGCAGCACAAGTGGCGGGGGTGTTAATGAAAAACTGTTTTTT. Translation gives CASSTSGGGVNEKLFF. This chain links TRBV9 with TRBJ1-4; maybe TRBD1 (5 bases). The germline V gene has CDR1 SGDLS and CDR2 YYNGEE. The CDR3 spans 16 residues. The ends were cut back, 4 bases at V and 4 bases at J, with 17 bases in the middle.

The rearrangement joins TRBV14 to TRBJ2-5; TRBD1 matches at 8 bases. Per the germline V gene, CDR1 is SGHDN and CDR2 is FVKESK. V lost 3 bases and J lost 5; bases outside the gene matches: 5. This CDR3 has 14 amino acids. CDR3 nucleotides: TGTGCCAGCAGCCAGGCAGGGGGCAGGGAGACCCAGTACTTC. This gives the protein CASSQAGGRETQYF.

V and J are TRBV10-3 and TRBJ2-7, with a tentative D call TRBD1 (6 bases). Between the trimmed V and J ends, which lost 4 bases and 4 bases, there was a span of 11 bases. The CDR3 totals 13 residues. Germline V lookup: CDR1 ENHRY, CDR2 SYGVKD. The CDR3 here is CAISAGTPYEQYF. For the CDR3, the DNA is TGTGCCATCAGTGCCGGGACACCTTACGAGCAGTACTTC.

In this sample, this clone turned up a few times. The rearrangement links TRBV19 to TRBJ1-5, with D possibly matching TRBD1 (6 bases). Germline loops: CDR1 LNHDA, CDR2 SQIVND (reference sequence). The CDR3 is 15 residues long. Trimming left V 6 bases short and J 4 bases short, with 16 bases between. The CDR3 DNA sequence: TGTGCCAGTAGCGCACAGGGCTTGGGGAATCAGCCCCAGCATTTT. Translating it yields CASSAQGLGNQPQHF.

The gene calls are TRBV30 and TRBJ1-3, with D tentatively TRBD1 (6 bases). CDR3 length equals 13 residues. Trimming left V 1 base short and J 2 bases short, with 6 bases between. CDR1 GTSNPN and CDR2 SVGIG come from the germline V gene (reference sequence). CDR3: CAWSGDTGNTIYF. The CDR3 DNA reads TGTGCCTGGAGTGGGGACACTGGAAACACCATATATTTT.

The V gene is TRBV5-1, the J gene TRBJ1-1, with D tentatively TRBD1 (6 bases). Germline CDR1 SGHRS, CDR2 YFSETQ. The CDR3 is 15 amino acids. Trimming pared 0 bases from V and 1 base from J, leaving 10 bases between. The CDR3 DNA reads TGCGCCAGCAGCTTGGGGGCAGGGGCGAACACTGAAGCTTTCTTT. This gives the protein CASSLGAGANTEAFF.

The rearrangement links TRBV5-1 to TRBJ2-2; a possible D gene is TRBD1 (6 bases). The CDR3 has 15 residues. CDR1 is SGHRS, CDR2 YFSETQ, per germline. V lost 5 bases to trimming and J lost 7 bases, with 18 bases between them. This CDR3 is CASRYNRERDGELFF. CDR3 nucleotide sequence: TGCGCCAGCAGATATAACAGGGAACGGGACGGGGAGCTGTTTTTT.

J is TRBJ2-5 and V is TRBV5-1, with TRBD2 matching over 8 bases. The germline V gene has CDR1 SGHRS and CDR2 YFSETQ. V lost 4 bases and J lost 3; bases outside the gene matches: 8. This CDR3 has 15 residues. The CDR3 DNA is TGCGCCAGCAGCATCGGGACTAGAGTCGAAGAGACCCAGTACTTC. It specifies CASSIGTRVEETQYF.

The chain recombines TRBV6-1 with TRBJ2-7; D remains ambiguous. CDR1 and CDR2 (germline): MNHNS, SASEGT. Trimming shortened V by 4 bases and J by 6 bases, and 13 bases separated the two germline ends. CDR3 length: 13 amino acids. In nucleotides, the CDR3 is TGTGCCAGCAGTGGCCCCATGACACCCGAGCAGTACTTC. This sequence encodes CASSGPMTPEQYF.

J is TRBJ2-3 and V is TRBV2; 11 nucleotides agree with TRBD1. Trimming took 4 bases from V and 3 from J; bases not matched to a gene: 9. CDR3 length: 17 residues. The germline V gene has CDR1 SNHLY and CDR2 FYNNEI. CDR3 in DNA: TGTGCCAGCAGTGTCTTCTTGGGGACAGGGGGGACAGATACGCAGTATTTT. This translates into CASSVFLGTGGTDTQYF.

The chain employs TRBV11-2 and TRBJ1-2; a weak D match, TRBD1 (5 bases). Looked up from germline, CDR1 is SGHAT and CDR2 is FQNNGV. V lost 3 bases, J lost 4 bases, and 12 bases lay in between. This CDR3 contains 14 residues. CDR3 sequence: CASSFTDSLYGYTF. The CDR3 DNA follows: TGTGCCAGCAGCTTTACCGACAGCCTCTATGGCTACACCTTC.

The J gene is TRBJ2-5, the V gene TRBV7-2; D may be TRBD1 (5 bases). Near its end, the DNA agrees better with TRBJ2-7, so the J call may be wrong. From germline, CDR1 is SGHTA and CDR2 FQGNSA. This CDR3 spans 17 amino acids. The CDR3 sequence is CASSLQGRGLGSYEQYF. The CDR3, as DNA: TGTGCCAGCAGCTTACAGGGAAGGGGCCTTGGCTCCTACGAGCAGTACTTC.

V gene TRBV29-1 combines with J gene TRBJ2-7; D tentatively fits TRBD1 or TRBD2 (7 bases each). Trimming removed 4 bases at V and 3 bases at J, with 19 bases between. CDR1 and CDR2 (germline): SQVTM, ANQGSEA. CDR3 length: 15 amino acids. The DNA for the CDR3 is TGCAGCGTTGGGCAGGGGGGGGGTTCTCTCTACGAGCAGTACTTC. This sequence encodes CSVGQGGGSLYEQYF.

This clone was counted a single time. The gene calls are TRBV5-6 and TRBJ2-2, with TRBD2 as a possible D gene (5 bases). Deletions cut 2 bases from V and 8 bases from J, with 13 bases between. The CDR3 totals 14 residues. Germline loops: CDR1 SGHDT, CDR2 YYEEEE. CDR3 loop: CASSFDPLAGELFF. For the CDR3, the DNA is TGTGCCAGCAGCTTTGACCCTTTAGCGGGGGAGCTGTTTTTT.

The chain links TRBV27 to TRBJ2-5, with 12 bases that match TRBD1. In germline, CDR1 is MNHEY, CDR2 SMNVEV (reference sequence). The CDR3 sequence is 15 residues long. Trimming cost V 5 bases and J 5 bases; bases outside gene matches: 6. The CDR3 spells CASSRPGQGAETQYF. The CDR3 coding sequence is TGTGCCAGCAGTCGACCGGGACAGGGGGCGGAGACCCAGTACTTC.

V and J are TRBV7-9 and TRBJ1-5, with D possibly TRBD1 on 6 matching bases. Germline lookup yields CDR1 SEHNR and CDR2 FQNEAQ (reference sequence). This CDR3 is built from 16 residues. V gave up 2 bases and J gave up 5 bases, with 16 bases separating them. The CDR3 here is CASSLSSGARDQPQHF. CDR3 coding DNA: TGTGCCAGCAGCTTATCATCAGGGGCTAGGGATCAGCCCCAGCATTTT.

The V gene is TRBV18, the J gene TRBJ2-1, with D unclear. The V end lost 3 bases, the J end lost 4 bases, and 7 bases lay between the germline ends. Germline CDR1 and CDR2: KGHSH and LQKENI. CDR3 length: 13 amino acids. The CDR3 DNA sequence: TGTGCCAGCTCACCCAACCTATACAATGAGCAGTTCTTC. Its protein is CASSPNLYNEQFF.

The chain employs TRBV6-1 and TRBJ1-1; D is possibly TRBD1 (5 bases). The CDR3 has 14 amino acids. Trimming stripped 3 bases from V and 10 bases from J, with 18 bases between. Germline V gene data show CDR1 as MNHNS and CDR2 as SASEGT. CDR3 DNA sequence: TGTGCCAGCAGTGACTTGGGGCAGGGCCTGTCAGCTTTCTTT. Translating it yields CASSDLGQGLSAFF.

This clone was found a few times. V usage is TRBV5-1 and J usage is TRBJ1-1, with unresolved D. This CDR3 spans 15 amino acids. V shed 4 bases and J shed 4 bases, with 17 bases lying between them. The germline V gene encodes CDR1 SGHRS and CDR2 YFSETQ. This CDR3 reads CASSGTMGVPTEAFF. CDR3 nucleotide sequence: TGCGCCAGCAGCGGTACAATGGGAGTGCCCACTGAAGCTTTCTTT.

The chain combines TRBV2 with TRBJ1-2; perhaps TRBD1 as D (5 bases). Germline CDR1 reads SNHLY; CDR2 reads FYNNEI. CDR3 length: 15 amino acids. Trimming removed 3 bases at V and 1 base at J, with 12 bases between. The CDR3: CASSEMGVLNYGYTF. The CDR3 coding sequence is TGTGCCAGCAGTGAGATGGGGGTTCTTAACTATGGCTACACCTTC.

V is TRBV6-1 and J is TRBJ1-2; the match to TRBD1 covers 9 bases. V lost 6 bases, J lost 4 bases, and 3 bases stayed unmatched. This CDR3 is 13 amino acids long. CDR1 and CDR2 (germline): MNHNS, SASEGT. CDR3 region: CASSRDRAYGYTF. CDR3 in DNA: TGTGCCAGCAGCCGGGACAGGGCCTATGGCTACACCTTC.

This chain connects TRBV5-1 to TRBJ2-2; D unresolved. The CDR3 is 13 residues long. Trimming pared 3 bases from V and 1 base from J, leaving 4 bases between. Per the germline V gene, CDR1 is SGHRS and CDR2 is YFSETQ. The CDR3 bases are TGCGCCAGCAGCTCCCAGAACACCGGGGAGCTGTTTTTT. It is translated as CASSSQNTGELFF.

This chain uses TRBV7-2 with TRBJ1-5, with D maybe TRBD1 (6 bases). Looked up from germline, CDR1 is SGHTA and CDR2 is FQGNSA. The CDR3 consists of 15 residues. The V end lost 5 bases, the J end lost 4 bases, and 15 bases lay between the germline ends. The CDR3 loop reads CASSLWTELNQPQHF. CDR3 bases: TGTGCCAGCAGCCTCTGGACAGAATTGAATCAGCCCCAGCATTTT.

The chain couples TRBV5-1 to TRBJ2-6, with D hard to call. The CDR3 sequence is 16 residues long. V was shortened by 0 bases and J by 2 bases, with 9 bases between the two germline ends. The germline V gene encodes CDR1 SGHRS and CDR2 YFSETQ. DNA of the CDR3: TGCGCCAGCAGCTTGGCCTTGGGTGCTGGGGCCAACGTCCTGACTTTC. The encoded protein is CASSLALGAGANVLTF. Supplemented by reference TRBV5-1 and TRBJ2-6, the full variable domain reads KAGVTQTPRYLIKTRGQQVTLSCSPISGHRSVSWYQQTPGQGLQFLFEYFSETQRNKGNFPGRFSGRQFSNSRSEMNVSTLELGDSALYLCASSLALGAGANVLTFGAGSRLTVL.

The rearrangement links TRBV4-1 to TRBJ1-1, with 8 bases matching TRBD1. The CDR3 totals 15 residues. V dropped 3 bases and J dropped 4; count of bases not matched to a gene: 7. Germline assignment: CDR1 MGHRA and CDR2 YSYEKL. The CDR3: CASSQGDRGGTEAFF. The CDR3 DNA follows: TGCGCCAGCAGCCAGGGAGACAGGGGTGGCACTGAAGCTTTCTTT.

J is TRBJ1-1 and V is TRBV7-8; 7 bases map to TRBD1. Germline CDR1 and CDR2: SGHVS and FQNEAQ. The V and J ends lost 5 bases and 3 bases, in that order; junction bases with no gene match: 6. The CDR3 is made up of 14 amino acids. The CDR3 sequence is CASSARQGDTEAFF. The CDR3 DNA is TGTGCCAGCAGCGCCCGACAGGGAGACACTGAAGCTTTCTTT.

The chain uses TRBV2 and TRBJ2-1, with TRBD1 matching 7 bases. The CDR3 consists of 16 residues. Germline V gene lookup returns CDR1 SNHLY and CDR2 FYNNEI. With 7 bases clipped from V and 5 bases from J, the junction kept 14 bases outside the gene matches. CDR3 region: CASTDPPGQTNNEQFF. CDR3 sequence (DNA): TGTGCCAGCACCGACCCCCCGGGACAGACCAACAATGAGCAGTTCTTC.